This entry is about one TCR beta chain. Its antigen is unknown. How the authors handled the data: Junction-only sequences without quality scores came from ImmunoSEQ, so filtering differed. Clones were sequenced by immunoSEQ multiplex PCR, and TCRdb holds only the in-frame ones, with some missing. V, J and clone size were drawn from that table, and D and trimming were deduced from the DNA. The sample lists about 1 million clones; about 80% were seen once. The data originate from a study of shared clonotypes between healthy human individuals. CDR3 length equals 15 residues. V was pared by 5 bases and J by 8 bases, with 7 bases of the junction left unmatched. CDR1 SGHTA and CDR2 FQGNSA come from the germline V gene. Notes on the study in general: The sampled material consisted only of blood, and tissue repertoires are likely to differ.

This sequence was found in a man between 18 and 29 years old in good health. The material sequenced was memory CD4+ T cells sorted from blood. Subset reported: CD45RA-negative fraction. This rearrangement joins TRBV7-2 to TRBJ2-1, with TRBD2 identical over 12 bases. CDR3 sequence (DNA): TGTGCCAGCAGCCGGACTAGCGGGACGGTTGATGAGCAGTTCTTC. This encodes CASSRTSGTVDEQFF.